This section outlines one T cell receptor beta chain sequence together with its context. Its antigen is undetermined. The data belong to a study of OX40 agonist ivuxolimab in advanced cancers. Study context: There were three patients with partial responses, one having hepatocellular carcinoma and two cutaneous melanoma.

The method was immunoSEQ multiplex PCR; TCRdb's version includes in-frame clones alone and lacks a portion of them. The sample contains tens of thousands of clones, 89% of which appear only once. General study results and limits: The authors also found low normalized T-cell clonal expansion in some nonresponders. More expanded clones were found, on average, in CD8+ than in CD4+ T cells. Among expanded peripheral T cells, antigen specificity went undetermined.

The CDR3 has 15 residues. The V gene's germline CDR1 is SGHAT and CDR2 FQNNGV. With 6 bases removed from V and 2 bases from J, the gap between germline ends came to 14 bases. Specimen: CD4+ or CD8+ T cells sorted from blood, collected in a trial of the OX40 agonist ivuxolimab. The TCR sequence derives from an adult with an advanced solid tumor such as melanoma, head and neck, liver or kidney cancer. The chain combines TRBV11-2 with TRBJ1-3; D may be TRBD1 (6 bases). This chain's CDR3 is CASRPWGGTGNTIYF. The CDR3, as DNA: TGTGCCAGCAGGCCATGGGGGGGCACTGGAAACACCATATATTTT.